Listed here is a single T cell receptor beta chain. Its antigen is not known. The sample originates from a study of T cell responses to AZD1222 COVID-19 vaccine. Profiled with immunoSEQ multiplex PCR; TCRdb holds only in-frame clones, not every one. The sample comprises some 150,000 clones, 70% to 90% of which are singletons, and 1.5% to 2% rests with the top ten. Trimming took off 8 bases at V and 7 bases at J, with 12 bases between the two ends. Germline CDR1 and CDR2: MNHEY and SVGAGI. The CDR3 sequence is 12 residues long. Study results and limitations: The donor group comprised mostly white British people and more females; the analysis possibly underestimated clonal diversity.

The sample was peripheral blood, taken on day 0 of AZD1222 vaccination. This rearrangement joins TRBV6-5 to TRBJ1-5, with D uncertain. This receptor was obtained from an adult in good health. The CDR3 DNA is TGTGCCAGCTCACCCGCCGGCCAGCCCCAGCATTTT. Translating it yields CASSPAGQPQHF.